These 17 T cell receptor beta chains came from one sample sequenced in a study of cytomegalovirus exposure and HLA in healthy donors. Vbeta (60) and Jbeta (13) primers were used in the PCR. Profiling relied on immunoSEQ multiplex PCR, and the TCRdb table lists in-frame clones only, not all of them. This sample has approximately 110,000 clones, with roughly 80% found just once. Sequenced: PBMCs. These receptors originate from a man aged 30 to 45 in good health and CMV-seropositive.

This chain uses TRBV6-5 with TRBJ2-1, with 7 bases fitting TRBD2. CDR1 is MNHEY and CDR2 is SVGAGI in the germline V gene. The J segment lost 10 bases and the V segment lost 5 bases, leaving 8 bases of the junction unmatched. The CDR3 length is 13 residues. CDR3 residues: CASSRALGLEQFF. CDR3 sequence (DNA): TGTGCCAGCAGTAGGGCCTTGGGACTAGAGCAGTTCTTC.

This clone was picked up a small number of times. The chain employs TRBV11-2 and TRBJ2-7; 8 bases line up with TRBD1. The V gene's germline CDR1 is SGHAT and CDR2 FQNNGV. The V segment lost 5 bases and the J segment 2 bases; nucleotides outside the gene matches: 5. This CDR3 is 14 amino acids long. CDR3 amino acids: CASSGNRGAYEQYF. CDR3 nucleotide sequence: TGTGCCAGCAGCGGGAACAGGGGGGCCTACGAGCAGTACTTC.

The chain links TRBV10-3 to TRBJ1-1, with D perhaps matching TRBD1 (6 bases). Trimming left V 5 bases short and J 1 base short, with 11 bases between. CDR1 and CDR2 from the germline V gene are ENHRY and SYGVKD. The CDR3 covers 14 residues. The CDR3 coding sequence is TGTGCCATCAGTCGGGACACCTCGAACACTGAAGCTTTCTTT. Its translation is CAISRDTSNTEAFF.

The V call is TRBV29-1, the J call TRBJ1-4; perhaps TRBD1 as D (5 bases). Germline-derived CDR1 and CDR2 are SQVTM and ANQGSEA. The germline V and J ends were trimmed by 0 bases and 5 bases, with 10 bases remaining between them. CDR3 length equals 14 residues. CDR3 sequence (DNA): TGCAGCGTTGAAGATCGGGGGAGGAATGAAAAACTGTTTTTT. It encodes CSVEDRGRNEKLFF.

The V and J genes are TRBV5-4 and TRBJ2-3; the D is unclear. The CDR3 is made up of 12 amino acids. V was shortened by 4 bases and J by 3 bases, with 6 bases between the two germline ends. Germline V gene sequence: CDR1 SGHNT, CDR2 YYREEE (reference sequence). The CDR3 protein is CASSPETDTQYF. The CDR3 DNA is TGTGCCAGCAGCCCTGAGACAGATACGCAGTATTTT.

The CDR3 region is CASGLSKGSGTEAFF. The CDR3 DNA is TGTGCTAGTGGTTTGAGTAAAGGGAGTGGCACTGAAGCTTTCTTT. The chain combines TRBV12-5 with TRBJ1-1, with no clear D. The germline V and J ends were trimmed by 2 bases and 4 bases, with 14 bases remaining between them. Germline values: CDR1 LGHNT, CDR2 FRNRAP. The CDR3 has 15 residues.

In regard to this clone: Other nucleotide sequences in the sample specify the same CDR3. The chain employs TRBV5-1 and TRBJ2-2; 8 bases are shared with TRBD1. V trimming: 1 base; J trimming: 7 bases; junction bases outside the gene matches: 3. The length of the CDR3 is 14 residues. Germline V gene data show CDR1 as SGHRS and CDR2 as YFSETQ. The CDR3 region is CASSLQGASGELFF. The CDR3 DNA reads as TGCGCCAGCAGCTTGCAGGGGGCGAGCGGGGAGCTGTTTTTT.

The chain links TRBV9 to TRBJ2-1; 8 bases line up with TRBD1. Germline assignment: CDR1 SGDLS and CDR2 YYNGEE. The CDR3 spans 16 residues. V lost 3 bases, J lost 2 bases, and 7 bases stayed unmatched. The CDR3 loop is CASSEAGTGPYNEQFF. The CDR3 nucleotides read TGTGCCAGCAGCGAGGCCGGGACAGGACCCTACAATGAGCAGTTCTTC.

This chain uses TRBV19 with TRBJ1-2, with TRBD1 matching over 8 bases. The V gene end was trimmed by 4 bases and the J gene end by 4 bases; junction bases not matched to a gene: 5. This CDR3 is 14 amino acids long. Germline loops: CDR1 LNHDA, CDR2 SQIVND (reference sequence). The CDR3 reads CASSKQGESYGYTF. The CDR3 bases are TGTGCCAGTAGTAAACAGGGGGAGAGCTATGGCTACACCTTC.

V gene TRBV5-4 combines with J gene TRBJ2-7; 7 bases are shared with TRBD2. V lost 0 bases and J lost 5; bases outside the gene matches: 8. Germline V gene lookup returns CDR1 SGHNT and CDR2 YYREEE (reference sequence). This CDR3 is built from 15 residues. CDR3 residues: CASSLASRGRDEQYF. In DNA, the CDR3 is TGTGCCAGCAGCTTGGCTTCGCGGGGGAGGGACGAGCAGTACTTC. Supplemented by reference TRBV5-4 and TRBJ2-7, the full variable domain reads ETGVTQSPTHLIKTRGQQVTLRCSSQSGHNTVSWYQQALGQGPQFIFQYYREEENGRGNFPPRFSGLQFPNYSSELNVNALELDDSALYLCASSLASRGRDEQYFGPGTRLTVT.

This clone was counted only a few times. This sequence joins TRBV6-5 and TRBJ1-1; D uncertain. CDR1 is MNHEY, CDR2 SVGAGI, per germline. The V end was cut by 8 bases, the J end by 1 base, with 11 bases between. CDR3 length equals 13 residues. Written as DNA, the CDR3 is TGTGCCAGCGATAGACCTAGGAACACTGAAGCTTTCTTT. It codes for CASDRPRNTEAFF.

The chain has TRBV28 and TRBJ1-4; D possibly corresponds to TRBD1 (5 bases). Germline-derived CDR1 and CDR2 are MDHEN and SYDVKM. Deletions cut 2 bases from V and 7 bases from J, with 11 bases between. CDR3 length: 14 residues. The CDR3 loop is CASSLRNRIEKLFF. The CDR3 coding sequence is TGTGCCAGCAGTTTAAGGAACAGGATTGAAAAACTGTTTTTT.

V is TRBV5-1 and J is TRBJ2-2; the match to TRBD1 covers 9 bases. The CDR3 is made up of 16 amino acids. From germline, CDR1 is SGHRS and CDR2 YFSETQ. V shed 3 bases and J 5 bases; nucleotides not matched to a gene: 8. CDR3 sequence: CASSSFDRGGTGELFF. The CDR3 DNA follows: TGCGCCAGCAGCTCTTTCGACAGGGGGGGGACCGGGGAGCTGTTTTTT.

The chain carries TRBV6-5 and TRBJ1-1; 8 bases fit TRBD1. J was trimmed by 11 bases and V by 5 bases; bases with no gene match: 10. This CDR3 contains 13 residues. Germline V lookup: CDR1 MNHEY, CDR2 SVGAGI. The CDR3 here is CASSLSGGLGAFF. CDR3 nucleotide sequence: TGTGCCAGCAGTCTGTCAGGGGGCTTGGGTGCTTTCTTT.

Turning to this clone: This sample also contains other DNA sequences that code for the same CDR3. This chain connects TRBV5-1 to TRBJ1-2; the match to TRBD1 covers 7 bases. Trimming removed 4 bases from V and 2 bases from J; junction bases left unmatched: 5. Germline CDR1 SGHRS, CDR2 YFSETQ. The CDR3 extends over 14 amino acids. Written as DNA, the CDR3 is TGCGCCAGCAGCCCCACGACAGGGAACTATGGCTACACCTTC. Protein sequence: CASSPTTGNYGYTF.

CDR3: CASSLVDRDFNEQFF. The CDR3 DNA follows: TGCGCCAGCAGCTTGGTGGACAGGGATTTCAATGAGCAGTTCTTC. V gene TRBV5-1 combines with J gene TRBJ2-1; 8 bases map to TRBD1. Germline lookup yields CDR1 SGHRS and CDR2 YFSETQ. The CDR3 is made up of 15 amino acids. V shed 0 bases and J 6 bases; nucleotides not matched to a gene: 5. The variable domain in full, completed from reference TRBV5-1 and TRBJ2-1, reads KAGVTQTPRYLIKTRGQQVTLSCSPISGHRSVSWYQQTPGQGLQFLFEYFSETQRNKGNFPGRFSGRQFSNSRSEMNVSTLELGDSALYLCASSLVDRDFNEQFFGPGTRLTVL.

The gene calls are TRBV7-6 and TRBJ1-5, with D possibly TRBD1 on 5 matching bases. There are 18 residues in the CDR3. Per the germline V gene, CDR1 is SGHVS and CDR2 is FNYEAQ. V lost 7 bases to trimming and J lost 0 bases, with 22 bases between them. The CDR3 sequence is CASTLGASGQYSNQPQHF. In DNA, the CDR3 is TGTGCCAGCACCCTAGGCGCATCAGGGCAGTATAGCAATCAGCCCCAGCATTTT.